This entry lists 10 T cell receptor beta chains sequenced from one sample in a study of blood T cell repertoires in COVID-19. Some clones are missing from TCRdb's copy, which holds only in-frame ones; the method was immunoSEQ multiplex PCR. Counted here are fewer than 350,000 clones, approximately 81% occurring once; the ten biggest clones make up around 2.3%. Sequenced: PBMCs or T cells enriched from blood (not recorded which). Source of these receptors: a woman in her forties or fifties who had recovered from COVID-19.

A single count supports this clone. CDR3 coding DNA: TGTGCCAGCAGCTCGGGACAGGTTATCAATCAGCCCCAGCATTTT. The encoded protein is CASSSGQVINQPQHF. This chain connects TRBV27 to TRBJ1-5; 8 bases fit TRBD1. In germline, CDR1 is MNHEY, CDR2 SMNVEV (reference sequence). The J segment lost 3 bases and the V segment lost 6 bases, leaving 7 bases of the junction unmatched. The CDR3 runs to 15 residues.

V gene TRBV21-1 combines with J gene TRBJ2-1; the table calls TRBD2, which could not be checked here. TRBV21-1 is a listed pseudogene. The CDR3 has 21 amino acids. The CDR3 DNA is TGTGCCAGCAGCAATAGAAGCAGGACTAGCCGGGTTGGTCCATTGGCGGAGGAGCAGTTCTTC. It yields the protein CASSNRSRTSRVGPLAEEQFF.

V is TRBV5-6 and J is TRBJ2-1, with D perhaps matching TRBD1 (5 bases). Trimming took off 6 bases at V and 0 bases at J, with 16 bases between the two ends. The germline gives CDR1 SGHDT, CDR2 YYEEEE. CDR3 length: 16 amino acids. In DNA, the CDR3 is TGTGCCAGCACCATCTATAGGGGTATCTCCTACAATGAGCAGTTCTTC. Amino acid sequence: CASTIYRGISYNEQFF.

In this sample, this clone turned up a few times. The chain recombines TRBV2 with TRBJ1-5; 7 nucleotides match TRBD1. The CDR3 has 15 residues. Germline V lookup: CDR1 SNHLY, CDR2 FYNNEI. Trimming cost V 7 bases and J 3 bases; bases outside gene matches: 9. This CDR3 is CASTQEGASNQPQHF. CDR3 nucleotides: TGTGCCAGCACCCAAGAGGGGGCATCCAATCAGCCCCAGCATTTT.

The CDR3 loop reads CACGQGDNSPLHF. In DNA, the CDR3 is TGTGCCTGTGGACAGGGTGATAATTCACCCCTCCACTTT. The chain combines TRBV30 with TRBJ1-6; 8 bases agree with TRBD1. The V gene end was trimmed by 6 bases and the J gene end by 5 bases; junction bases not matched to a gene: 3. The CDR3 contains 13 residues. Germline CDR1 GTSNPN, CDR2 SVGIG (reference sequence).

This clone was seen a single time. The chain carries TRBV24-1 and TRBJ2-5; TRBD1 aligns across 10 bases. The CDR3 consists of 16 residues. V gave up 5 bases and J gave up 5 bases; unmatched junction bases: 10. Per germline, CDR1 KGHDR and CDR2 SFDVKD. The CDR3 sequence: CATSGFDRGREETQYF. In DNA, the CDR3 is TGTGCCACCAGTGGTTTTGACAGGGGGCGAGAGGAGACCCAGTACTTC.

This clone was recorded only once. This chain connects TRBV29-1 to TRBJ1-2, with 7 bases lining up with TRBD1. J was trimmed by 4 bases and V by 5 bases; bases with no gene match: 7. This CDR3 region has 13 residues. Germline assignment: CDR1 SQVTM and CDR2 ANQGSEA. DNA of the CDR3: TGCAGCGTTCCAGCGCCAGGGGGCTATGGCTACACCTTC. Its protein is CSVPAPGGYGYTF.

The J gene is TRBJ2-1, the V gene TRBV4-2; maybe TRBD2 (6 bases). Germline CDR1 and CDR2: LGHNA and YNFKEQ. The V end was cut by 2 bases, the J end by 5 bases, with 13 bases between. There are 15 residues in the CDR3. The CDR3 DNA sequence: TGTGCCAGCAGCCAAATAGGACTAACGAACAATGAGCAGTTCTTC. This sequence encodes CASSQIGLTNNEQFF.

CDR3 sequence reads: CAVQDISYEQYF. Written as DNA, the CDR3 is TGTGCCGTCCAGGACATCTCCTACGAGCAGTACTTC. The chain carries TRBV6-5 and TRBJ2-7; tentatively, D is TRBD1 (5 bases). V was pared by 11 bases and J by 0 bases, with 11 bases between. The CDR3 has 12 residues. Germline V lookup: CDR1 MNHEY, CDR2 SVGAGI.

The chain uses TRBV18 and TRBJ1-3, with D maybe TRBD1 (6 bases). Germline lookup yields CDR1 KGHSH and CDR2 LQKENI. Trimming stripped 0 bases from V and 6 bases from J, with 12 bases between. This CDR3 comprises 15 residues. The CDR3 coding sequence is TGTGCCAGCTCACCACCGTTACAGGGCGAAAACACCATATATTTT. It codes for CASSPPLQGENTIYF.